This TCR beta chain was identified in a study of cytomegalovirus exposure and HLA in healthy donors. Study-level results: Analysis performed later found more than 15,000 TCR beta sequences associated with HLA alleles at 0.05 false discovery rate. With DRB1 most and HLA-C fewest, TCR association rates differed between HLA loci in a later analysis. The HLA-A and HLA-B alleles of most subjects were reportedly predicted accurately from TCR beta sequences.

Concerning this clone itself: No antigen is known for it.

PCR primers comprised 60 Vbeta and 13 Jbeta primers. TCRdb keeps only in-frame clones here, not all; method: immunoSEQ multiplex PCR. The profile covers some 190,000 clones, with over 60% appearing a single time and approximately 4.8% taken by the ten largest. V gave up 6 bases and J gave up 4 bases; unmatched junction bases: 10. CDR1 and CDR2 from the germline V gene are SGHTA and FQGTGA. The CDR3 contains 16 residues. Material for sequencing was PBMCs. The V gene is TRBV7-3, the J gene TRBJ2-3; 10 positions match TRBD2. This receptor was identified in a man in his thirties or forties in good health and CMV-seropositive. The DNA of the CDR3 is TGTGCCAGCAGTCTAAGGGGACTAGCGTTTTCAGATACGCAGTATTTT. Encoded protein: CASSLRGLAFSDTQYF.